This T cell receptor beta chain is drawn from a study of blood T cell repertoires in COVID-19. Study-level information: The United States, Italy and Spain provided the acute and convalescent COVID-19 samples.

Produced via immunoSEQ multiplex PCR; TCRdb's table is partial and in-frame only. The sample holds some 150,000 clones, approximately 91% seen once. Clinical histories supplied by participants themselves formed the basis of cohort assignment. CDR3 length equals 14 residues. Germline V gene sequence: CDR1 LNHDA, CDR2 SQIVND (reference sequence). The V and J ends lost 3 bases and 4 bases respectively, with 10 bases between them. The V gene is TRBV19, the J gene TRBJ1-5; D may be TRBD1 (5 bases). Sequenced: PBMCs or T cells enriched from blood (not recorded which). The TCR sequence derives from a woman aged 18-35 years who had recovered from COVID-19. The CDR3 coding sequence is TGTGCCAGTAGTATCCGGGGGGGAAATCAGCCCCAGCATTTT. It yields the protein CASSIRGGNQPQHF. The variable domain in full, completed from reference TRBV19 and TRBJ1-5, reads DGGITQSPKYLFRKEGQNVTLSCEQNLNHDAMYWYRQDPGQGLRLIYYSQIVNDFQKGDIAEGYSVSREKKESFPLTVTSAQKNPTAFYLCASSIRGGNQPQHFGDGTRLSIL.